This T cell receptor (beta chain) originates from a study of blood T cell repertoires in COVID-19. For the study at large: There were acute and convalescent COVID-19 samples, and they came from the United States, Italy and Spain. Sample material is recorded as cDNA or gDNA derived from T cells, B-cell-depleted T cells, or PBMCs.

Per the original methods: By means of reference gene primer amplification, nucleated cell counts were estimated. Sequenced by immunoSEQ multiplex PCR; TCRdb stores in-frame clones only, minus some. The V and J calls and clone size come from that table; D and trimming were worked out from the DNA. The sample yields about 210,000 clones, 88% seen once. V was pared by 0 bases and J by 7 bases, with 6 bases between. The CDR3 runs to 13 residues. Material: peripheral blood. V and J are TRBV12-3 or TRBV12-4 and TRBJ2-2; D gene uncertain. This receptor was obtained from a man in his 70s with acute or convalescent COVID-19. CDR3 residues: CASSLARRGELFF. CDR3 DNA sequence: TGTGCCAGCAGTTTAGCGCGTCGCGGGGAGCTGTTTTTT.